This TCR beta chain was documented in a study of cytomegalovirus exposure and HLA in healthy donors. With respect to this clone: As yet, its antigen is unknown.

The protocol was immunoSEQ multiplex PCR, while the TCRdb copy is restricted to in-frame clones and leaves out a portion. Of tens of thousands of clones in the sample, 90% to 95% were seen once. Regarding the study as a whole: The listing of some 170 TCR beta chains classed them as cytomegalovirus-associated. In vitro testing confirmed a few CMV-associated chains as specific for CMV antigens.

With V trimmed by 5 bases and J by 6 bases, 12 bases remained unmatched. There are 15 residues in the CDR3. The germline V gene has CDR1 SGHTA and CDR2 FQGNSA. This TCR was recovered from a man aged 18 to 30 in good health and CMV-seropositive. Sequencing was carried out using PBMCs. J is TRBJ2-7 and V is TRBV7-2; 8 bases match TRBD2. CDR3 loop: CASSPGLAGGTEQYF. CDR3 DNA sequence: TGTGCCAGCAGCCCGGGGCTAGCGGGTGGCACCGAGCAGTACTTC.